The 13 T cell receptor beta chains below come from one sample, sequenced in a study of cytomegalovirus exposure and HLA in healthy donors. The PCR employed 60 Vbeta primers together with 13 Jbeta primers. Assay: immunoSEQ multiplex PCR; the TCRdb copy retains only in-frame clones and omits some. Of 100,000 to 150,000 clones detected, roughly 80% appear once; the ten largest clones hold approximately 1.5%. The sample comprised PBMCs. The receptors derive from a female donor in good health and CMV-seronegative.

V and J are TRBV2 and TRBJ1-3; 9 nucleotides agree with TRBD1. The germline gives CDR1 SNHLY, CDR2 FYNNEI. V was clipped by 9 bases and J by 4 bases; unmatched bases: 7. The CDR3 extends over 14 amino acids. In DNA, the CDR3 is TGTGCCAGTTACAGGGGGCTGAGAGGAAACACCATATATTTT. Translation gives CASYRGLRGNTIYF.

This clone came up a few times. V and J are TRBV4-3 and TRBJ1-3, with D hard to call. The CDR3 consists of 13 residues. The germline CDR1 and CDR2 sequences are LGHNA and YSLEER. Between the trimmed V and J ends, which lost 0 bases and 4 bases, there was a span of 4 bases. The CDR3 loop reads CASSQELGNTIYF. The CDR3 region has the DNA TGCGCCAGCAGCCAAGAACTGGGAAACACCATATATTTT.

The gene calls are TRBV11-2 and TRBJ1-3; D not certain. This CDR3 region has 15 residues. The ends were cut back, 3 bases at V and 2 bases at J, with 11 bases in the middle. CDR1 is SGHAT and CDR2 is FQNNGV in the germline V gene. The CDR3: CASSFSNGAGNTIYF. DNA of the CDR3: TGTGCCAGCAGCTTTAGTAACGGGGCTGGAAACACCATATATTTT.

V is TRBV29-1 and J is TRBJ1-1; a possible D gene is TRBD1 (5 bases). The V end was cut by 2 bases, the J end by 11 bases, with 15 bases between. The CDR3 consists of 12 residues. Germline CDR1 reads SQVTM; CDR2 reads ANQGSEA. The CDR3 here is CSVEPNRLEAFF. The CDR3 region has the DNA TGCAGCGTTGAACCTAACAGGTTAGAGGCTTTCTTT.

The J gene is TRBJ2-1, the V gene TRBV27, with D maybe TRBD1 (6 bases). The CDR3 totals 17 residues. Germline loops: CDR1 MNHEY, CDR2 SMNVEV (reference sequence). Trimming took 5 bases from V and 6 from J, leaving 23 bases between them. CDR3 coding DNA: TGTGCCAGCAGTCCCCCCCCGGGACACAACTTAGCCAATGAGCAGTTCTTC. It codes for CASSPPPGHNLANEQFF.

This clone appeared once. This chain joins TRBV15 and TRBJ1-2; unclear D gene. Trimming stripped 1 base from V and 4 bases from J, with 13 bases between. The CDR3 sequence is 15 residues long. Germline values: CDR1 LNHNV, CDR2 YYDKDF (reference sequence). CDR3 sequence: CATSRALGAFYGYTF. The CDR3, as DNA: TGTGCCACCAGCAGAGCCCTGGGAGCTTTCTATGGCTACACCTTC.

J is TRBJ2-7 and V is TRBV2; 10 positions match TRBD1. Trimming at V came to 6 bases and at J to 5 bases, leaving 7 bases not matched to a gene. Germline V gives CDR1 SNHLY, CDR2 FYNNEI. The CDR3 totals 14 residues. CDR3 nucleotides: TGTGCCAGCAGCCCCGGGACAGGGGTCGACGAGCAGTACTTC. It is translated as CASSPGTGVDEQYF.

This chain connects TRBV5-1 to TRBJ2-1; 8 positions agree with TRBD1. Trimming at V came to 1 base and at J to 6 bases, leaving 6 bases not matched to a gene. Germline loops: CDR1 SGHRS, CDR2 YFSETQ. The CDR3 has 15 amino acids. CDR3 amino acids: CASSLRQGKFNEQFF. The CDR3 DNA reads TGCGCCAGCAGCTTGCGACAGGGGAAGTTCAATGAGCAGTTCTTC.

This clone was observed a single time. Germline and junction disagree at one end, which may indicate a read error. This chain links TRBV9 with TRBJ2-7; a weak D match, TRBD2 (6 bases). The germline V gene has CDR1 SGDLS and CDR2 YYNGEE. This CDR3 is built from 14 residues. CDR3 amino acids: CASSVDRDSHEQYF. The CDR3 DNA follows: TGTGCCAGCAGCGTAGACCGGGACTCCCACGAGCAGTACTTC.

J is TRBJ2-1 and V is TRBV7-2; TRBD2 agrees at 9 bases. Trimming cost V 3 bases and J 6 bases; bases outside gene matches: 3. CDR1 and CDR2 (germline): SGHTA, FQGNSA. This CDR3 contains 14 residues. As DNA, the CDR3 is TGTGCCAGCAGCTTGAGCGGGAGGACCAATGAGCAGTTCTTC. It yields the protein CASSLSGRTNEQFF.

This clone was detected only once. The V gene is TRBV7-2, the J gene TRBJ1-1; D remains unclear. The CDR3 contains 13 residues. Trimming stripped 5 bases from V and 3 bases from J, with 10 bases between. Germline assignment: CDR1 SGHTA and CDR2 FQGNSA. CDR3: CASSPSGYTEAFF. The CDR3 nucleotides read TGTGCCAGCAGCCCTAGTGGGTACACTGAAGCTTTCTTT.

This chain uses TRBV5-6 with TRBJ2-4, with 10 bases lining up with TRBD1. The CDR3 loop spans 14 amino acids. Germline V gene lookup returns CDR1 SGHDT and CDR2 YYEEEE. With 0 bases clipped from V and 7 bases from J, the junction kept 1 base outside the gene matches. CDR3 bases: TGTGCCAGCAGCTTGGGACAGGGGGCCAACATTCAGTACTTC. Encoded protein: CASSLGQGANIQYF.

Here the CDR3 DNA reads TGTGCCAGCAGCTTATCCTGGACAGGGGCTTCCTACGAGCAGTACTTC. As protein: CASSLSWTGASYEQYF. V and J are TRBV7-2 and TRBJ2-7; TRBD1 agrees at 9 bases. This CDR3 is built from 16 residues. The germline gives CDR1 SGHTA, CDR2 FQGNSA. V lost 2 bases, J lost 1 base, and 6 bases stayed unmatched.